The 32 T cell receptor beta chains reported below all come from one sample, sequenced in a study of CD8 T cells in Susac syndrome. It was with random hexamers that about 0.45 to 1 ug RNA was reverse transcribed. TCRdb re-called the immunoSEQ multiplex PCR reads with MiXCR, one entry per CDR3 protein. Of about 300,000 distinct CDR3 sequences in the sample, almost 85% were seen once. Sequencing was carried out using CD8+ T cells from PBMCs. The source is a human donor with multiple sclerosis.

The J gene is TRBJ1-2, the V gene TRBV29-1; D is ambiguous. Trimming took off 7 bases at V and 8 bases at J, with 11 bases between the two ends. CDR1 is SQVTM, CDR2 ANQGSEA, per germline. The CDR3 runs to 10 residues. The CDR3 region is CSDDIKGYTF. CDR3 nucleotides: TGCAGCGACGACATTAAAGGCTACACCTTC.

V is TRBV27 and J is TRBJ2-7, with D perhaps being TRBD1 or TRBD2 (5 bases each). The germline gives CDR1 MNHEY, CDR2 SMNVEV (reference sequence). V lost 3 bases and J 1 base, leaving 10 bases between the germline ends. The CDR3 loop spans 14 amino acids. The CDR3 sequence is CASSLWDRSYEQYF. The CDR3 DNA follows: TGTGCCAGCAGTTTGTGGGACCGTTCCTACGAGCAGTACTTC.

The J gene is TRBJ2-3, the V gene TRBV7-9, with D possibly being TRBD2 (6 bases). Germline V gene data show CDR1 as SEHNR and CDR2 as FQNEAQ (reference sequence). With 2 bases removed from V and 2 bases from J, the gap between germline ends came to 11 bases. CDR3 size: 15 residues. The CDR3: CASSLYSGATDTQYF. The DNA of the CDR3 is TGTGCCAGCAGCTTATATTCGGGAGCCACAGATACGCAGTATTTT. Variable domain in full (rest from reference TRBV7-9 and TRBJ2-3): DTGVSQNPRHKITKRGQNVTFRCDPISEHNRLYWYRQTLGQGPEFLTYFQNEAQLEKSRLLSDRFSAERPKGSFSTLEIQRTEQGDSAMYLCASSLYSGATDTQYFGPGTRLTVL.

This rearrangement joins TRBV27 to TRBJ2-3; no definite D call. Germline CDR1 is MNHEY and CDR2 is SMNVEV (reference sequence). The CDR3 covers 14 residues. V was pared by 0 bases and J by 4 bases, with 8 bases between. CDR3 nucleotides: TGTGCCAGCAGTTTATCAGTAGTCCCAGATACGCAGTATTTT. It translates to CASSLSVVPDTQYF.

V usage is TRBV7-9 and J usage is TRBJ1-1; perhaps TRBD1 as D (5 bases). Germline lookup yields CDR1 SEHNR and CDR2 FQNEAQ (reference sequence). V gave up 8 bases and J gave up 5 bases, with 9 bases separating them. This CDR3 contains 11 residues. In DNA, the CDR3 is TGTGCCAGCCAGGGTAGGACTGAAGCTTTCTTT. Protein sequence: CASQGRTEAFF.

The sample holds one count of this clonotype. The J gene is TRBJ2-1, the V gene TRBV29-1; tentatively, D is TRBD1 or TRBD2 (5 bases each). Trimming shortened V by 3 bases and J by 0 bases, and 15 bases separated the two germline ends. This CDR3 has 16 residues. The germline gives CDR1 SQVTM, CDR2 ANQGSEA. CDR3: CSVDDGATLSYNEQFF. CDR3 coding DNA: TGCAGCGTTGATGACGGGGCTACACTCTCCTACAATGAGCAGTTCTTC.

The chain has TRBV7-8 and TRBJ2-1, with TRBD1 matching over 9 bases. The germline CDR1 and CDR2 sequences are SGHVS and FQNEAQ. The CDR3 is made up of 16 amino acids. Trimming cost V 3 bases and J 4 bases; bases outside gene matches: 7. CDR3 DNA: TGTGCCAGCAGCTTTACAGGGGGCGTTTCGTACAATGAGCAGTTCTTC. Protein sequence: CASSFTGGVSYNEQFF.

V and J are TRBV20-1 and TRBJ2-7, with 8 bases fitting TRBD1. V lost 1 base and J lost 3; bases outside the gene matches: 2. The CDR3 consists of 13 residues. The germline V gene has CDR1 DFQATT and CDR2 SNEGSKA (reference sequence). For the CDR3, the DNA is TGCAGTGCTAGAGCAGGGGGCTTCTACGAGCAGTACTTC. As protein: CSARAGGFYEQYF.

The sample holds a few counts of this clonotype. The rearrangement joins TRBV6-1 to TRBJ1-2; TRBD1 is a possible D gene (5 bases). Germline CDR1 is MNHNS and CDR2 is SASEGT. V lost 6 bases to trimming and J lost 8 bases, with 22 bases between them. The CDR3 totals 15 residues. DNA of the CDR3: TGTGCCAGCAGGGACCTAGGGGAGAGAGGAAAAGGCTACACCTTC. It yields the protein CASRDLGERGKGYTF.

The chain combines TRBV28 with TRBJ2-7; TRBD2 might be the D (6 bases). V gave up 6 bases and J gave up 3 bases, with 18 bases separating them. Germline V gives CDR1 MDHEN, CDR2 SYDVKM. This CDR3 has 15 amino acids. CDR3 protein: CASRGGAGRSYEQYF. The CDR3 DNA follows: TGTGCCAGCAGGGGCGGGGCCGGACGGAGCTACGAGCAGTACTTC.

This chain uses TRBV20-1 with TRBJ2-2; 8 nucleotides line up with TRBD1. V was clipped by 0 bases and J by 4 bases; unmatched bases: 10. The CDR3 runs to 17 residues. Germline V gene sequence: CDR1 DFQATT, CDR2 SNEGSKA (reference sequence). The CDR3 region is CSARDWAGGGSTGELFF. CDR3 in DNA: TGCAGTGCTAGAGATTGGGCAGGGGGCGGGTCCACCGGGGAGCTGTTTTTT.

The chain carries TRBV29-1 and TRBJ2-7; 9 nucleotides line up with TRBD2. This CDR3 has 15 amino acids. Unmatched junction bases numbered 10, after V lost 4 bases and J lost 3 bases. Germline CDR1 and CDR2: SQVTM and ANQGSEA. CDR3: CSVGVVTSGLYEQYF. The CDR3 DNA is TGCAGCGTTGGAGTTGTGACTAGCGGTCTCTACGAGCAGTACTTC.

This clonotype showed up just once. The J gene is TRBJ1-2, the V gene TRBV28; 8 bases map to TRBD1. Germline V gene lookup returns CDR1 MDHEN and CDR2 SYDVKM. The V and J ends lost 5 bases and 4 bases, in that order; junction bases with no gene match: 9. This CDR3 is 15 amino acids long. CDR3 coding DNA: TGTGCCAGCAGTCCGCGGACAGGGAAATTCTATGGCTACACCTTC. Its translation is CASSPRTGKFYGYTF.

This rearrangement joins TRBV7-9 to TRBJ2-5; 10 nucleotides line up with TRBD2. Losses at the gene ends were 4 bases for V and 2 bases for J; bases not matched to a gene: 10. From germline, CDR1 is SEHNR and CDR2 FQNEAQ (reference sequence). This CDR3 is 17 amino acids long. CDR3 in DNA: TGTGCCAGCAGCTCCGGGACTAGCGTCTTACTACAAGAGACCCAGTACTTC. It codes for CASSSGTSVLLQETQYF.

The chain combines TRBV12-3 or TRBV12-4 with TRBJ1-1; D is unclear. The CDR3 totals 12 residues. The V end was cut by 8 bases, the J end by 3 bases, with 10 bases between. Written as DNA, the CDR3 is TGTGCCAGCGCCGGGTGGGACACTGAAGCTTTCTTT. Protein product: CASAGWDTEAFF.

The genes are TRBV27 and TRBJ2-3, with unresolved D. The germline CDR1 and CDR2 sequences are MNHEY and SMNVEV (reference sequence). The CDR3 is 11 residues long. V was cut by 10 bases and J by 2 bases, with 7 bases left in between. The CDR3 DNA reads TGTGCCACCGCCTACACAGATACGCAGTATTTT. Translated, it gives CATAYTDTQYF.

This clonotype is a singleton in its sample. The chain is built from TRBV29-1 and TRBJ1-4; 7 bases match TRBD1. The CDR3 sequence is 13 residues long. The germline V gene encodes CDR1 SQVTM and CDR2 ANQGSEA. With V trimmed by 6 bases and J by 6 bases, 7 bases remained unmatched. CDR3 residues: CSVWTGIDEKLFF. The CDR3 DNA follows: TGCAGCGTCTGGACAGGTATCGATGAAAAACTGTTTTTT.

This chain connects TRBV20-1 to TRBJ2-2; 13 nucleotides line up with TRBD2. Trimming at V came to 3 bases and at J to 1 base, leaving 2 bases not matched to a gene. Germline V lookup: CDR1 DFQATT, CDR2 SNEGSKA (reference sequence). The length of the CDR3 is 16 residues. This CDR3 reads CSARGLAGMNTGELFF. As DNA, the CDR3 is TGCAGTGCTAGGGGACTAGCGGGGATGAACACCGGGGAGCTGTTTTTT.

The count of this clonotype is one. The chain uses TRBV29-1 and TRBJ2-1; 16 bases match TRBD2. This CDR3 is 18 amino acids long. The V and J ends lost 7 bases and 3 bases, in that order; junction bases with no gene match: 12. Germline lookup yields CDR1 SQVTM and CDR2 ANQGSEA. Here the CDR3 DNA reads TGCAGCGCCTCCGGGACTAGCGGGAGGGCCAGTCTCTACAATGAGCAGTTCTTC. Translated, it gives CSASGTSGRASLYNEQFF.

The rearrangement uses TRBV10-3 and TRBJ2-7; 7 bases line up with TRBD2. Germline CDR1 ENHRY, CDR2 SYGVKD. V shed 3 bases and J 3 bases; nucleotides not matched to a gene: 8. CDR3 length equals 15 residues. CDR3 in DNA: TGTGCCATCAGTGAACAATCTAGCGGATACTACGAGCAGTACTTC. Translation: CAISEQSSGYYEQYF.

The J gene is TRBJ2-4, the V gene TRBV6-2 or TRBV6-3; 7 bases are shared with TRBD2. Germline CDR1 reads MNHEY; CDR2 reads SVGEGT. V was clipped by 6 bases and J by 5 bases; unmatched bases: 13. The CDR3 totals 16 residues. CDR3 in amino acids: CASRLHPGLTQNIQYF. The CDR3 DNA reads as TGTGCCAGCAGACTCCACCCGGGACTAACGCAAAACATTCAGTACTTC.

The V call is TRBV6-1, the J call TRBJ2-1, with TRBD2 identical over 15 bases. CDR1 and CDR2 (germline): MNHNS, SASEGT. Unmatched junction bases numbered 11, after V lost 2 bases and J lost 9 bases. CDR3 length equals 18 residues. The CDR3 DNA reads TGTGCCAGCAGTGAATGGGGACTAGCGGGAGGCCCGGCGAGTGAGCAGTTCTTC. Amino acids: CASSEWGLAGGPASEQFF.

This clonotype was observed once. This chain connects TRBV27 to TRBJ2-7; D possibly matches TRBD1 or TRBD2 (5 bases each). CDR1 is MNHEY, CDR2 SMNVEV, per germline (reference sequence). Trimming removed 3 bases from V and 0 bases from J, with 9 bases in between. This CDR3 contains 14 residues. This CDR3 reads CASSFRDDSYEQYF. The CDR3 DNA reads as TGTGCCAGCAGTTTCCGGGACGACTCCTACGAGCAGTACTTC.

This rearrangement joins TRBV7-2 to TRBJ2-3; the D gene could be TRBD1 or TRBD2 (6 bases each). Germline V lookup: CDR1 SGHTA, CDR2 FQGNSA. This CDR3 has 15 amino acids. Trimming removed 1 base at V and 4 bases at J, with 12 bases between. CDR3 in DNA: TGTGCCAGCAGCTTAGTCGGGGGCCCGGCAGATACGCAGTATTTT. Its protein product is CASSLVGGPADTQYF.

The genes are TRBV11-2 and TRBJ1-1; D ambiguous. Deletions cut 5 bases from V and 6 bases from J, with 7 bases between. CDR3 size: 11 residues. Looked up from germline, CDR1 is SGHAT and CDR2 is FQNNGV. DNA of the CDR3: TGTGCCAGCAGCCCTTGGCCTGAAGCTTTCTTT. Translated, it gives CASSPWPEAFF.

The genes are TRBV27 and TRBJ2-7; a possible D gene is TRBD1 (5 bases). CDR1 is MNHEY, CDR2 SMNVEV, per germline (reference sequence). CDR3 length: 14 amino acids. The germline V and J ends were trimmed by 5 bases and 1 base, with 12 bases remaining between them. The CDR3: CASSQLYRSYEQYF. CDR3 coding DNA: TGTGCCAGCAGTCAATTGTACAGGTCCTACGAGCAGTACTTC.

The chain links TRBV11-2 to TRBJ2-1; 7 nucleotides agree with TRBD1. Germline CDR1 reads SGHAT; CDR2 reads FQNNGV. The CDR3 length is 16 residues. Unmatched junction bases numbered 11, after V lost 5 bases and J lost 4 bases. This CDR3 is CASSTFRGQIYNEQFF. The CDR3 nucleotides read TGTGCCAGCAGCACCTTTAGGGGGCAGATTTACAATGAGCAGTTCTTC.

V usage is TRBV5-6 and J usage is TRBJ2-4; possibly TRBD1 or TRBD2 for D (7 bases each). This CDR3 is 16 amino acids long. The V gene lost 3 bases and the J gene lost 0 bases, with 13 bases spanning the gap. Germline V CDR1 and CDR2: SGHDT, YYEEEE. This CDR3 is CASSSGGQLAKNIQYF. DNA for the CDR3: TGTGCCAGCAGCTCGGGGGGACAGCTAGCCAAAAACATTCAGTACTTC.

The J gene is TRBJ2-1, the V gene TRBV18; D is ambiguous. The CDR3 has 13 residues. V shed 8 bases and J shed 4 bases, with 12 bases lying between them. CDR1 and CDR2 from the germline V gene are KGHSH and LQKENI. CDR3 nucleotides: TGTGCCAGCCTCGGCGCTAATTACAATGAGCAGTTCTTC. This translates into CASLGANYNEQFF.

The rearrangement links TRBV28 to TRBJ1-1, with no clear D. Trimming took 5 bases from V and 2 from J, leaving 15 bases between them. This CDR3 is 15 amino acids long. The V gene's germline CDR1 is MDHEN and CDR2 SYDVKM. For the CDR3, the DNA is TGTGCCAGCAGTCGGTGGGTGGGCGGAAACACTGAAGCTTTCTTT. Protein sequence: CASSRWVGGNTEAFF.

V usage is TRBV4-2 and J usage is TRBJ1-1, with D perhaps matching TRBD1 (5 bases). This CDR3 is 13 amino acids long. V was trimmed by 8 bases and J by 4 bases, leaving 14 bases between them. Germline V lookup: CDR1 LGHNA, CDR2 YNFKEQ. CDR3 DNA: TGTGCCAGCTCCCCGCGGGGGATCACTGAAGCTTTCTTT. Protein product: CASSPRGITEAFF.

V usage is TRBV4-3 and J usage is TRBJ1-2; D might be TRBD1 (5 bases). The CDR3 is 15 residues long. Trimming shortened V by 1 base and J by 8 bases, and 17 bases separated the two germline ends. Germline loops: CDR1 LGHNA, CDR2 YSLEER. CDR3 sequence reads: CASSQVTGTQGGYTF. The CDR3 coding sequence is TGCGCCAGCAGCCAAGTTACCGGGACTCAGGGCGGCTACACCTTC.